Presented here are 21 T cell receptor beta chains from one specimen sequenced in a study of T-cell memory formation after mild COVID-19. MiXCR, applied by TCRdb to the 5' RACE reads, yields one record per CDR3 protein. The sample consists of about 290,000 distinct CDR3 sequences, less than 20% of them appearing once. Sequencing was done on a sample of PBMCs or a T cell subset sorted from them (not recorded which). The receptor set was obtained from a man between 18 and 35 years old who had mild COVID-19 (a few samples of this study predate the infection). Cell type and time point are not known.

This rearrangement joins TRBV20-1 to TRBJ2-1; 14 positions agree with TRBD2. This CDR3 has 14 residues. Germline assignment: CDR1 DFQATT and CDR2 SNEGSKA (reference sequence). J gave up 9 bases and V 6 bases, and 7 bases lay outside the gene matches. The CDR3 nucleotides read TGCAGTGCCCCGAGACTAGCGGGGGGGCGTGAGCAGTTCTTC. Amino acids: CSAPRLAGGREQFF.

This clonotype occurred a few times. This chain links TRBV18 with TRBJ2-7; D is possibly TRBD2 (5 bases). The germline V gene encodes CDR1 KGHSH and CDR2 LQKENI. Trimming stripped 4 bases from V and 4 bases from J, with 11 bases between. This CDR3 has 13 amino acids. The DNA of the CDR3 is TGTGCCAGCTCACATGCTCCGGGATACGAGCAGTACGTC. Its protein product is CASSHAPGYEQYV.

This clonotype was seen many times. The chain links TRBV29-1 to TRBJ1-2; the match to TRBD1 covers 9 bases. V shed 7 bases and J 4 bases; nucleotides not matched to a gene: 10. This CDR3 has 14 amino acids. CDR1 is SQVTM and CDR2 is ANQGSEA in the germline V gene. CDR3 region: CSASLPGQGYGYTF. For the CDR3, the DNA is TGCAGCGCCTCACTCCCGGGACAGGGCTATGGCTACACCTTC.

This clonotype was picked up a small number of times. The gene calls are TRBV10-3 and TRBJ1-5; the D gene is possibly TRBD1 (5 bases). Per the germline V gene, CDR1 is ENHRY and CDR2 is SYGVKD. The V end lost 4 bases, the J end lost 7 bases, and 14 bases lay between the germline ends. This CDR3 comprises 14 residues. The CDR3, as DNA: TGTGCCATCAGTGGACAGACGGATGGGCAGCCCCAGCATTTT. It is translated as CAISGQTDGQPQHF.

This clonotype has only a few counts. The chain combines TRBV20-1 with TRBJ2-5; 9 bases are a match to TRBD2. Germline-derived CDR1 and CDR2 are DFQATT and SNEGSKA (reference sequence). This CDR3 comprises 14 residues. The V segment lost 1 base and the J segment 5 bases; nucleotides outside the gene matches: 5. As DNA, the CDR3 is TGCAGTGCTAGAGTAACAGCGGGGGGTGAGACCCAGTACTTC. Its protein product is CSARVTAGGETQYF.

This clonotype was counted only a few times. The chain couples TRBV7-2 to TRBJ1-2; TRBD1 is a possible D gene (5 bases). Trimming removed 6 bases from V and 5 bases from J, with 22 bases in between. There are 16 residues in the CDR3. Germline lookup yields CDR1 SGHTA and CDR2 FQGNSA. As DNA, the CDR3 is TGTGCCAGCAGTCCCGACGGATATACAGGAGTATATGGCTACACCTTC. It codes for CASSPDGYTGVYGYTF.

The rearrangement links TRBV7-3 to TRBJ2-5; TRBD1 agrees at 7 bases. There are 15 residues in the CDR3. V was pared by 0 bases and J by 1 base, with 2 bases of the junction left unmatched. Germline CDR1 and CDR2: SGHTA and FQGTGA. DNA for the CDR3: TGTGCCAGCAGCTTAACAGGGGGCCTCCAAGAGACCCAGTACTTC. It is translated as CASSLTGGLQETQYF.

J is TRBJ1-1 and V is TRBV2; D is unresolved. CDR1 SNHLY and CDR2 FYNNEI come from the germline V gene. The CDR3 totals 14 residues. V shed 8 bases and J shed 0 bases, with 13 bases lying between them. CDR3 residues: CASQENSMNTEAFF. The CDR3 nucleotides are TGTGCCAGCCAAGAGAACTCGATGAACACTGAAGCTTTCTTT.

Only a few counts were recorded for this clonotype. The rearrangement links TRBV18 to TRBJ1-4; D possibly corresponds to TRBD1 (5 bases). CDR1 is KGHSH and CDR2 is LQKENI in the germline V gene. Trimming cost V 2 bases and J 12 bases, with 13 bases left between them. The CDR3 consists of 13 residues. The CDR3 DNA follows: TGTGCCAGCTCACCATTTGAAAGGGACGAACTGTTTTTT. Translating it yields CASSPFERDELFF.

This clonotype was counted a few times. The chain couples TRBV20-1 to TRBJ2-1, with 11 bases identical to TRBD2. CDR1 DFQATT and CDR2 SNEGSKA come from the germline V gene (reference sequence). The CDR3 consists of 15 residues. The junction had 5 bases not matched to a gene; V was cut back by 5 bases and J by 2 bases. Here the CDR3 reads CSALSGGAPYNEQFF. CDR3 nucleotides: TGCAGTGCTCTTAGCGGGGGGGCCCCCTACAATGAGCAGTTCTTC.

V and J are TRBV6-6 and TRBJ1-4; maybe TRBD1 (6 bases). Per germline, CDR1 MNHNY and CDR2 SVGAGI (reference sequence). This CDR3 spans 15 amino acids. V was clipped by 4 bases and J by 1 base, with 10 bases between them. CDR3 loop: CASSLVRGTNEKLFF. CDR3 in DNA: TGTGCCAGCAGTTTGGTCAGGGGAACTAATGAAAAACTGTTTTTT.

This clonotype was observed a few times. This sequence joins TRBV5-6 and TRBJ1-6; unclear D gene. This CDR3 is 15 amino acids long. The V and J ends lost 5 bases and 7 bases respectively, with 16 bases between them. Germline CDR1 reads SGHDT; CDR2 reads YYEEEE. The CDR3 sequence: CASRRIWNRNSPLHF. CDR3 DNA sequence: TGTGCCAGCAGGCGAATCTGGAACCGGAATTCACCCCTCCACTTT.

This clonotype has only a few counts. The chain links TRBV11-2 to TRBJ1-3, with 9 bases that match TRBD1. Germline CDR1 reads SGHAT; CDR2 reads FQNNGV. The CDR3 totals 16 residues. Trimming cost V 3 bases and J 3 bases; bases outside gene matches: 6. The CDR3 is CASSLLQGAGGNTIYF. Here the CDR3 DNA reads TGTGCCAGCAGCTTGTTACAGGGGGCTGGTGGAAACACCATATATTTT.

This clonotype was counted at least ten times. The genes are TRBV6-6 and TRBJ2-3, with 8 bases fitting TRBD1. The germline V gene encodes CDR1 MNHNY and CDR2 SVGAGI (reference sequence). The CDR3 extends over 15 amino acids. The J segment lost 5 bases and the V segment lost 7 bases, leaving 11 bases of the junction unmatched. The chain's CDR3 is CASNPGQGKGDTQYF. DNA of the CDR3: TGTGCCAGCAACCCCGGACAGGGAAAGGGAGATACGCAGTATTTT.

The sample holds a few counts of this clonotype. The gene calls are TRBV29-1 and TRBJ1-1; D not certain. Trimming took 3 bases from V and 9 from J, leaving 14 bases between them. The germline CDR1 and CDR2 sequences are SQVTM and ANQGSEA. This CDR3 region has 12 residues. CDR3 region: CSVDPTVGQAFF. DNA for the CDR3: TGCAGCGTTGACCCCACAGTAGGTCAAGCTTTCTTT.

The CDR3 coding sequence is TGCGCCAGCAGTCAATCCCCCTGGCAGGGGGCTCAGCCCCAGCATTTT. Its translation: CASSQSPWQGAQPQHF. V gene TRBV23-1 combines with J gene TRBJ1-5, with 8 positions matching TRBD1. TRBV23-1 is given ORF status, its function remaining uncertain. The CDR3 has 16 amino acids. V shed 0 bases and J 6 bases; nucleotides not matched to a gene: 7.

This clonotype was seen a handful of times. The J gene is TRBJ2-5, the V gene TRBV14, with D possibly TRBD1 on 7 matching bases. CDR1 is SGHDN and CDR2 is FVKESK in the germline V gene. This CDR3 region has 17 residues. Trimming shortened V by 0 bases and J by 2 bases, and 16 bases separated the two germline ends. For the CDR3, the DNA is TGTGCCAGCAGCCAAGATGTGGTGCGGGACAGACAAGAGACCCAGTACTTC. Protein sequence: CASSQDVVRDRQETQYF.

This clonotype was counted only a few times. The V and J genes are TRBV4-3 and TRBJ1-2, with D possibly TRBD1 on 5 matching bases. The germline V gene has CDR1 LGHNA and CDR2 YSLEER. Trimming removed 2 bases at V and 3 bases at J, with 13 bases between. This CDR3 comprises 15 residues. CDR3 amino acids: CASSQSGAQDYGYTF. CDR3 in DNA: TGCGCCAGCAGCCAAAGCGGGGCGCAGGACTATGGCTACACCTTC.

This clonotype was counted only a few times. The V and J genes are TRBV4-2 and TRBJ1-2; D uncertain. Trimming removed 0 bases from V and 0 bases from J, with 8 bases in between. From germline, CDR1 is LGHNA and CDR2 YNFKEQ. CDR3 size: 15 residues. Written as DNA, the CDR3 is TGTGCCAGCAGCCAAGATGGCCCAGCTAACTATGGCTACACCTTC. Translation: CASSQDGPANYGYTF.

This clonotype was seen only a few times. The chain employs TRBV29-1 and TRBJ1-2, with 8 positions matching TRBD1. V lost 3 bases, J lost 3 bases, and 6 bases stayed unmatched. The CDR3 is made up of 14 amino acids. CDR1 is SQVTM, CDR2 ANQGSEA, per germline. CDR3 in DNA: TGCAGCGTTGATAACAGGGGGAAGGACTATGGCTACACCTTC. Translation: CSVDNRGKDYGYTF.

This chain joins TRBV20-1 and TRBJ2-2; 8 nucleotides match TRBD1. The germline V gene encodes CDR1 DFQATT and CDR2 SNEGSKA (reference sequence). The CDR3 is 13 amino acids. With 7 bases clipped from V and 3 bases from J, the junction kept 4 bases outside the gene matches. CDR3 sequence (DNA): TGCAGTGTCGCGACAGGGGACACCGGGGAGCTGTTTTTT. Residues: CSVATGDTGELFF.